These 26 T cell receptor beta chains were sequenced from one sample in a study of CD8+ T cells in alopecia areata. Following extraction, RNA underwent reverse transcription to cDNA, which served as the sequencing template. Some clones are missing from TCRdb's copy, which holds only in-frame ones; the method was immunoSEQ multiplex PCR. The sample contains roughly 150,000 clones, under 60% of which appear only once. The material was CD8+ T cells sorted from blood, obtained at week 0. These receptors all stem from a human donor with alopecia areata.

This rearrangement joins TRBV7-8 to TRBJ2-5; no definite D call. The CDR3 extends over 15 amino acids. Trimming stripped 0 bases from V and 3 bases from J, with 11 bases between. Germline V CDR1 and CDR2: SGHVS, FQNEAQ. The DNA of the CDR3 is TGTGCCAGCAGCTTAGCGCGGCTGGGGAAAGAGACCCAGTACTTC. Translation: CASSLARLGKETQYF.

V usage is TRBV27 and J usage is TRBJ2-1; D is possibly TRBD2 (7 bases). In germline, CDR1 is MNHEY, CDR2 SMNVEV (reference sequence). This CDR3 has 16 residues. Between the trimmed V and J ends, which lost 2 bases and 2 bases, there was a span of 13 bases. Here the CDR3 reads CASSLRRGPTYNEQFF. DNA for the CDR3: TGTGCCAGCAGTTTAAGGCGGGGGCCTACCTACAATGAGCAGTTCTTC.

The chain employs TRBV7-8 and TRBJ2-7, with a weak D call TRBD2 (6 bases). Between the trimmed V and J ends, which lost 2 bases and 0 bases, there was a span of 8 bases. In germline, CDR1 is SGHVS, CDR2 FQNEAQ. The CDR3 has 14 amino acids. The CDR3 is CASSLPTSSYEQYF. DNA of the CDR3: TGTGCCAGCAGCTTACCGACTAGCTCCTACGAGCAGTACTTC.

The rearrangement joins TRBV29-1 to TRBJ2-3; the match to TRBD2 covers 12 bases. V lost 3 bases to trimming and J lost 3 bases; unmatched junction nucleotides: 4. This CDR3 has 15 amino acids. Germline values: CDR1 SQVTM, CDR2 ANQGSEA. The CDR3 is CSVDGLAGGTDTQYF. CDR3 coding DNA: TGCAGCGTTGACGGGCTAGCGGGGGGGACAGATACGCAGTATTTT.

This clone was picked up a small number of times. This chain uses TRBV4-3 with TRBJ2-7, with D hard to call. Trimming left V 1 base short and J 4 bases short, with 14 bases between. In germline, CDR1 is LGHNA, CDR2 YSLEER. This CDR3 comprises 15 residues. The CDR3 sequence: CASSQGVGSGYEQYF. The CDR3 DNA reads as TGCGCCAGCAGCCAAGGAGTGGGATCTGGGTACGAGCAGTACTTC.

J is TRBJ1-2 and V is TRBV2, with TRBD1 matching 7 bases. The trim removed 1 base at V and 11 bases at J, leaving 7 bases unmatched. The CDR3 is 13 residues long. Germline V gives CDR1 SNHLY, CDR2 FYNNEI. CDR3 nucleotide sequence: TGTGCCAGCAGTGAAGTCGCCGGCAGGGGGTACACCTTC. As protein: CASSEVAGRGYTF.

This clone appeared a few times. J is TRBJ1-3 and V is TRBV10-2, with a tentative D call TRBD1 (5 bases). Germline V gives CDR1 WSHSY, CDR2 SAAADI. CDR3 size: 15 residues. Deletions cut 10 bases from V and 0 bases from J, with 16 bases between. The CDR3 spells CAIPGRDDSGNTIYF. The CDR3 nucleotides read TGCGCCATTCCAGGGAGGGATGACTCTGGAAACACCATATATTTT.

CDR3 residues: CASSSNRGVAFF. The CDR3 DNA follows: TGTGCCAGCAGCTCAAACAGGGGCGTAGCTTTCTTT. The chain joins TRBV9 to TRBJ1-1, with 7 bases identical to TRBD1. This CDR3 contains 12 residues. Germline V lookup: CDR1 SGDLS, CDR2 YYNGEE. V lost 4 bases, J lost 10 bases, and 7 bases stayed unmatched.

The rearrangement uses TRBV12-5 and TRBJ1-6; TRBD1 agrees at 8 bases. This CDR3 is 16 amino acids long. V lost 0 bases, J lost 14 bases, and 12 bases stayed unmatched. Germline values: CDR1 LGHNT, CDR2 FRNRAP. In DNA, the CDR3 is TGTGCTAGTGGTTTGGTCTCCCTTGGACAGGGTGGATCCCTCCACTTT. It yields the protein CASGLVSLGQGGSLHF.

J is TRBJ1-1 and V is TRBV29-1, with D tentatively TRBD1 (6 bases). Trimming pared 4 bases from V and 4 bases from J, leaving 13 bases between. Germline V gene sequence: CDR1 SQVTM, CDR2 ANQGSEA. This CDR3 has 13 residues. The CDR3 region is CSVGGGEATEAFF. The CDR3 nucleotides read TGCAGCGTTGGAGGGGGGGAGGCCACTGAAGCTTTCTTT.

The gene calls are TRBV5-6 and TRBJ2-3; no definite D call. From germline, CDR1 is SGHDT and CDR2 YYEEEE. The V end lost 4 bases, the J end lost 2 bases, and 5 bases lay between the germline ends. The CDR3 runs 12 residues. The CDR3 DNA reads TGTGCCAGCAGCACGGTCACAGATACGCAGTATTTT. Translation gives CASSTVTDTQYF.

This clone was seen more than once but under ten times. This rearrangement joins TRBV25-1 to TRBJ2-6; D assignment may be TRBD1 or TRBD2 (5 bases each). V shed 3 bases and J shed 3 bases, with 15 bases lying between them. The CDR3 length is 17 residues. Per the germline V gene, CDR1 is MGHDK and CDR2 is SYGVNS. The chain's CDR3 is CASSDSTSGSGANVLTF. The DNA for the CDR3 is TGTGCCAGCAGTGACTCCACCTCAGGGAGTGGGGCCAACGTCCTGACTTTC.

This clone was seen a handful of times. Written as DNA, the CDR3 is TGTGCCACCAGGGACGGTAACACTGAAGCTTTCTTT. It codes for CATRDGNTEAFF. This chain uses TRBV10-3 with TRBJ1-1; possibly TRBD1 for D (5 bases). Trimming removed 10 bases from V and 2 bases from J, with 11 bases in between. This CDR3 contains 12 residues. Germline values: CDR1 ENHRY, CDR2 SYGVKD.

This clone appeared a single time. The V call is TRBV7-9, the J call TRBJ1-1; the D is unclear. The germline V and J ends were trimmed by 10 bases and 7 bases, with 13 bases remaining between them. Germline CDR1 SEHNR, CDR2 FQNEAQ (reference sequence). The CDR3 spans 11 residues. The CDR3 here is CATGEGVEAFF. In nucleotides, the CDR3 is TGTGCCACCGGAGAGGGTGTTGAAGCTTTCTTT. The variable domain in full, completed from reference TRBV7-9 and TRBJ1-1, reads DTGVSQNPRHKITKRGQNVTFRCDPISEHNRLYWYRQTLGQGPEFLTYFQNEAQLEKSRLLSDRFSAERPKGSFSTLEIQRTEQGDSAMYLCATGEGVEAFFGQGTRLTVV.

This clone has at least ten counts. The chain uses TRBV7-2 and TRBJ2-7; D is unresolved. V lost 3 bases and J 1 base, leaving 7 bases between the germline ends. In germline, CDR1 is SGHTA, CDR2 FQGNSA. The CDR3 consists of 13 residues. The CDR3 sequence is CASSFPPSYEQYF. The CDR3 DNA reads TGTGCCAGCAGCTTTCCACCATCCTACGAGCAGTACTTC.

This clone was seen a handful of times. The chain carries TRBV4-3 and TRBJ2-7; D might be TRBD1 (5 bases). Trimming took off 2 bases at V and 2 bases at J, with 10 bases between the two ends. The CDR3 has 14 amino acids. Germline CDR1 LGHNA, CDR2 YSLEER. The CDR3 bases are TGCGCCAGCAGCCAAACCGACAGTCCCTACGAGCAGTACTTC. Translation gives CASSQTDSPYEQYF.

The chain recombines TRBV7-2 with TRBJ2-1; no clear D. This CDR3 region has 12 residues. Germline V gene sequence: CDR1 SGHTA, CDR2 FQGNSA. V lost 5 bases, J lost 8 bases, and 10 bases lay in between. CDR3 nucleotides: TGTGCCAGCAGCGATTCGATGGATGAGCAGTTCTTC. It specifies CASSDSMDEQFF.

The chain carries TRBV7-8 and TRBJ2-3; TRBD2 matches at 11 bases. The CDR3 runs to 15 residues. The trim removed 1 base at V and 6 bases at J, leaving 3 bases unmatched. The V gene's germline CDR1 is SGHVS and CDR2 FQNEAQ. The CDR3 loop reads CASSLVGTSGDTQYF. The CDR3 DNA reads TGTGCCAGCAGCTTAGTAGGGACTAGCGGTGATACGCAGTATTTT.

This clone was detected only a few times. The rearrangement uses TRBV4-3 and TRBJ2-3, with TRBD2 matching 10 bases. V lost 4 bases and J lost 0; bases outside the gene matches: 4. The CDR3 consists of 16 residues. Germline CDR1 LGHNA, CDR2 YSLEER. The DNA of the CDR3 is TGCGCCAGCAGCCCGCGGACTAGCGGTAGCACAGATACGCAGTATTTT. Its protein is CASSPRTSGSTDTQYF.

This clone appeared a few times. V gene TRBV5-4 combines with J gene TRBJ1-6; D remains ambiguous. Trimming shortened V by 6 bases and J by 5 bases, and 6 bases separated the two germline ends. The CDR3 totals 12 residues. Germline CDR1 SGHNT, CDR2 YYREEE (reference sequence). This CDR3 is CASTWHNSPLHF. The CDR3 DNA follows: TGTGCCAGCACCTGGCATAATTCACCCCTCCACTTT.

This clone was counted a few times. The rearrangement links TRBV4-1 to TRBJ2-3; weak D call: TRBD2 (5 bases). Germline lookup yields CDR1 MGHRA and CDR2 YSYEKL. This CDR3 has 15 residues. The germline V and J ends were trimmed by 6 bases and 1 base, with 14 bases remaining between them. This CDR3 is CASSPSFPGTDTQYF. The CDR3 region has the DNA TGCGCCAGCAGTCCTAGCTTCCCCGGCACAGATACGCAGTATTTT.

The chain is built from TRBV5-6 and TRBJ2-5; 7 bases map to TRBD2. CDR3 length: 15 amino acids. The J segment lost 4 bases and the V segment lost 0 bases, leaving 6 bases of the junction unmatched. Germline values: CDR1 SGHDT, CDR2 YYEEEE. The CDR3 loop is CASSLGPAGIETQYF. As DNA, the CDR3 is TGTGCCAGCAGCTTGGGTCCAGCGGGAATAGAGACCCAGTACTTC.

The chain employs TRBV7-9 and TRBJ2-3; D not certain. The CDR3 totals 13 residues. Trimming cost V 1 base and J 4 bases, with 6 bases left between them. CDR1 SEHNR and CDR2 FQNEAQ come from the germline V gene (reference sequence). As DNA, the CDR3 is TGTGCCAGCAGCTTAGTACAGCCAGATACGCAGTATTTT. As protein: CASSLVQPDTQYF.

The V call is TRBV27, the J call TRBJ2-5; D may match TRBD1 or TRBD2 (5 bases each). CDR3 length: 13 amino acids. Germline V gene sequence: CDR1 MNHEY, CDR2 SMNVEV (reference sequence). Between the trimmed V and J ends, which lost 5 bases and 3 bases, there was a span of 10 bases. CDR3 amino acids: CASSRGREETQYF. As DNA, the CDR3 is TGTGCCAGCAGTCGGGGCAGGGAAGAGACCCAGTACTTC.

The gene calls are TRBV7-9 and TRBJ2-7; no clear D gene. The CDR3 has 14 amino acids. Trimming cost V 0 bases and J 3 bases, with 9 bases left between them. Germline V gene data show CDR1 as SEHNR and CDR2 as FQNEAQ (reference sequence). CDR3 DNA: TGTGCCAGCAGCTTAGCGGAATCTAGCTACGAGCAGTACTTC. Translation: CASSLAESSYEQYF.

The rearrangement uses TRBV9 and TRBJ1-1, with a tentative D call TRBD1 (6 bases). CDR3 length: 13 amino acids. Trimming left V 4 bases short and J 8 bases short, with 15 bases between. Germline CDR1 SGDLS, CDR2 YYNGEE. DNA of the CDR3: TGTGCCAGCAGCACAGCGTTAGGACAGGAAGCTTTCTTT. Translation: CASSTALGQEAFF.